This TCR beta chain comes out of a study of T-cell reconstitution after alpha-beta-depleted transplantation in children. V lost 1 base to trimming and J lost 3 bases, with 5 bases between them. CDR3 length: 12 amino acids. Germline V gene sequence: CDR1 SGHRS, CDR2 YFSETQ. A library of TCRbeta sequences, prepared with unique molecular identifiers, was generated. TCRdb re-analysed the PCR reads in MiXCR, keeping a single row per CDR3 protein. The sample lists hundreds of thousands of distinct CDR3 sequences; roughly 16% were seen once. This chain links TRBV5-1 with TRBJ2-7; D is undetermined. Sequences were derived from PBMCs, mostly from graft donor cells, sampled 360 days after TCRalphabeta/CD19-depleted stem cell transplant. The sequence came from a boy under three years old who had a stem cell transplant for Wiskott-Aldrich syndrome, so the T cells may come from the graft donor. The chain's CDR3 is CASSLIDYEQYF. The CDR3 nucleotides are TGCGCCAGCAGCTTGATAGACTACGAGCAGTACTTC.